These 32 T cell receptor beta chains were sequenced from one sample in a study of blood T cell repertoires in COVID-19. Assay used: immunoSEQ multiplex PCR; TCRdb lists only in-frame clones, some missing. The repertoire holds about 68,000 clones, more than 80% seen once, with around 2.5% in the top ten. Sequenced: peripheral blood. The receptor set was obtained from a man between 45 and 60 years old with acute or convalescent COVID-19.

The chain has TRBV5-1 and TRBJ1-1, with 7 nucleotides matching TRBD1. This CDR3 is 15 amino acids long. V dropped 0 bases and J dropped 4; count of bases not matched to a gene: 6. Germline V gene sequence: CDR1 SGHRS, CDR2 YFSETQ. The chain's CDR3 is CASSLALGQITEAFF. CDR3 coding DNA: TGCGCCAGCAGCTTGGCTCTGGGACAGATCACTGAAGCTTTCTTT. The complete variable domain, with remaining parts taken from reference TRBV5-1 and TRBJ1-1, reads KAGVTQTPRYLIKTRGQQVTLSCSPISGHRSVSWYQQTPGQGLQFLFEYFSETQRNKGNFPGRFSGRQFSNSRSEMNVSTLELGDSALYLCASSLALGQITEAFFGQGTRLTVV.

The V call is TRBV5-6, the J call TRBJ2-6, with D perhaps matching TRBD1 (5 bases). V was cut by 4 bases and J by 4 bases, with 18 bases left in between. CDR1 SGHDT and CDR2 YYEEEE come from the germline V gene. The CDR3 covers 17 residues. CDR3 in DNA: TGTGCCAGCAGCAAATGGACAATTCTCGGGGGGGCCAACGTCCTGACTTTC. This sequence encodes CASSKWTILGGANVLTF.

In the case of this clone: A read error is likely, as this CDR3 ends without the conserved phenylalanine or tryptophan. It is unclear where the CDR3 begins or ends on the DNA, so no DNA is shown, and the CDR3 is as TCRdb lists it. The chain joins TRBV4-1 to TRBJ1-4; the D call of TRBD1 is as the table states it, not checked on the DNA. Germline V gives CDR1 MGHRA, CDR2 YSYEKL. The CDR3 is made up of 17 amino acids, end residues included. The CDR3 region is CASSRRDSTYQLPPHMC.

The V gene is TRBV13, the J gene TRBJ2-1; D is perhaps TRBD2 (6 bases). The germline CDR1 and CDR2 sequences are PRHDT and FYEKMQ (reference sequence). This CDR3 contains 15 residues. The V end was cut by 3 bases, the J end by 0 bases, with 9 bases between. This CDR3 reads CASSFGGGSYNEQFF. Written as DNA, the CDR3 is TGTGCCAGCAGCTTCGGGGGAGGCTCCTACAATGAGCAGTTCTTC. The complete variable domain, with remaining parts taken from reference TRBV13 and TRBJ2-1, reads AAGVIQSPRHLIKEKRETATLKCYPIPRHDTVYWYQQGPGQDPQFLISFYEKMQSDKGSIPDRFSAQQFSDYHSELNMSSLELGDSALYFCASSFGGGSYNEQFFGPGTRLTVL.

This chain joins TRBV12-3 or TRBV12-4 and TRBJ2-2, with D possibly matching TRBD1 (6 bases). V lost 6 bases and J 5 bases, leaving 10 bases between the germline ends. The CDR3 runs 13 residues. CDR3 bases: TGTGCCAGCAGAAACCAGGGGACCGGGGAGCTGTTTTTT. Its translation is CASRNQGTGELFF.

The genes are TRBV9 and TRBJ2-1; D is perhaps TRBD2 (5 bases). V lost 0 bases to trimming and J lost 8 bases, with 9 bases between them. Germline V lookup: CDR1 SGDLS, CDR2 YYNGEE. The CDR3 contains 13 residues. This CDR3 reads CASSVGGFDEQFF. CDR3 in DNA: TGTGCCAGCAGCGTAGGAGGGTTCGATGAGCAGTTCTTC.

The chain is built from TRBV29-1 and TRBJ2-5, with 10 bases aligning to TRBD1. Losses at the gene ends were 6 bases for V and 3 bases for J; bases not matched to a gene: 7. This CDR3 is 14 amino acids long. The germline gives CDR1 SQVTM, CDR2 ANQGSEA. CDR3 sequence (DNA): TGCAGCGTGCAAGACAGGGGGCGCAAAGAGACCCAGTACTTC. Translating it yields CSVQDRGRKETQYF. Complete variable domain (other parts from reference TRBV29-1 and TRBJ2-5): SAVISQKPSRDICQRGTSLTIQCQVDSQVTMMFWYRQQPGQSLTLIATANQGSEATYESGFVIDKFPISRPNLTFSTLTVSNMSPEDSSIYLCSVQDRGRKETQYFGPGTRLLVL.

The gene calls are TRBV28 and TRBJ2-1; 13 bases agree with TRBD2. Looked up from germline, CDR1 is MDHEN and CDR2 is SYDVKM. V was pared by 6 bases and J by 4 bases, with 6 bases of the junction left unmatched. This CDR3 has 16 amino acids. The CDR3 DNA reads TGTGCCAGCAGCCACCCGGGACTAGCGGGATACAATGAGCAGTTCTTC. This gives the protein CASSHPGLAGYNEQFF.

This chain links TRBV28 with TRBJ1-1; perhaps TRBD1 as D (6 bases). The V end was cut by 6 bases, the J end by 10 bases, with 24 bases between. The CDR3 has 15 residues. Looked up from germline, CDR1 is MDHEN and CDR2 is SYDVKM. The CDR3 spells CASSLGGGQGTRAFF. The CDR3, as DNA: TGTGCCAGCAGCCTAGGGGGGGGGCAGGGCACGAGAGCTTTCTTT.

This clone has only one observation. V and J are TRBV10-3 and TRBJ1-4, with D uncertain. The V gene's germline CDR1 is ENHRY and CDR2 SYGVKD. This CDR3 is built from 13 residues. V lost 2 bases and J 8 bases, leaving 9 bases between the germline ends. The CDR3 sequence: CAISELGGEKLFF. The DNA for the CDR3 is TGTGCCATCAGTGAGCTTGGAGGCGAAAAACTGTTTTTT.

The V and J genes are TRBV28 and TRBJ1-6; TRBD1 aligns across 7 bases. Germline CDR1 reads MDHEN; CDR2 reads SYDVKM. The CDR3 sequence is 15 residues long. The ends lost 3 bases at V and 10 bases at J; junction bases unmatched: 9. Here the CDR3 DNA reads TGTGCCAGCAGTTTTAGGGACAGACACAGGTCACCCCTCCACTTT. It is translated as CASSFRDRHRSPLHF.

The J gene is TRBJ1-1, the V gene TRBV6-6; D remains ambiguous. The germline V gene encodes CDR1 MNHNY and CDR2 SVGAGI (reference sequence). The CDR3 length is 14 residues. V lost 6 bases, J lost 1 base, and 12 bases lay in between. DNA of the CDR3: TGTGCCAGCAGCAATCACCGGGGGAACACTGAAGCTTTCTTT. It yields the protein CASSNHRGNTEAFF.

This sequence joins TRBV28 and TRBJ1-1; a possible D gene is TRBD1 (5 bases). This CDR3 region has 14 residues. The ends were cut back, 3 bases at V and 4 bases at J, with 12 bases in the middle. Germline V gene sequence: CDR1 MDHEN, CDR2 SYDVKM. CDR3 coding DNA: TGTGCCAGCAGTTTCACCGGGGGTCGCACTGAAGCTTTCTTT. It is translated as CASSFTGGRTEAFF.

V is TRBV7-2 and J is TRBJ2-1; 8 nucleotides line up with TRBD1. Germline V gene sequence: CDR1 SGHTA, CDR2 FQGNSA. The length of the CDR3 is 14 residues. The ends lost 5 bases at V and 9 bases at J; junction bases unmatched: 9. The CDR3 nucleotides are TGTGCCAGCAGCCCCGGGGCAGGGGGCATTGAGCAGTTCTTC. Its protein product is CASSPGAGGIEQFF.

V usage is TRBV18 and J usage is TRBJ2-5, with 9 bases lining up with TRBD1. Germline CDR1 and CDR2: KGHSH and LQKENI. V lost 3 bases and J lost 2; bases outside the gene matches: 4. The CDR3 contains 15 residues. The DNA of the CDR3 is TGTGCCAGCTCACCCTCGACAGGGGGACAAGAGACCCAGTACTTC. This encodes CASSPSTGGQETQYF.

The chain combines TRBV7-2 with TRBJ1-6, with TRBD1 matching 9 bases. The CDR3 covers 17 residues. Germline CDR1 and CDR2: SGHTA and FQGNSA. Trimming cost V 6 bases and J 5 bases; bases outside gene matches: 11. The CDR3 sequence: CASSRRMDRGNNSPLHF. DNA of the CDR3: TGTGCCAGCAGTCGCCGGATGGACAGGGGCAATAATTCACCCCTCCACTTT. Complete variable domain (other parts from reference TRBV7-2 and TRBJ1-6): GAGVSQSPSNKVTEKGKDVELRCDPISGHTALYWYRQSLGQGLEFLIYFQGNSAPDKSGLPSDRFSAERTGGSVSTLTIQRTQQEDSAVYLCASSRRMDRGNNSPLHFGNGTRLTVT.

The J gene is TRBJ1-2, the V gene TRBV24-1; tentative D call: TRBD1 (5 bases). The CDR3 has 15 amino acids. Trimming took 4 bases from V and 4 from J, leaving 15 bases between them. The germline V gene encodes CDR1 KGHDR and CDR2 SFDVKD. The DNA for the CDR3 is TGTGCCACCAGTGACCAATCTGGGGGGAGCTATGGCTACACCTTC. This gives the protein CATSDQSGGSYGYTF.

The chain is built from TRBV11-2 and TRBJ1-2; the D gene is possibly TRBD1 (6 bases). The CDR3 runs to 17 residues. The germline V gene has CDR1 SGHAT and CDR2 FQNNGV. V was clipped by 5 bases and J by 0 bases, with 19 bases between them. The CDR3 coding sequence is TGTGCCAGCAGCCCAAATAGGGGCAGGGGAGCTAACTATGGCTACACCTTC. Its translation is CASSPNRGRGANYGYTF.

Only one count was recorded for this clone. V is TRBV2 and J is TRBJ1-5; D perhaps matches TRBD1 (5 bases). Germline V gene data show CDR1 as SNHLY and CDR2 as FYNNEI. Between the trimmed V and J ends, which lost 4 bases and 7 bases, there was a span of 8 bases. The CDR3 consists of 12 residues. The CDR3 bases are TGTGCCAGCAGTGGGGGGGAACAGCCCCAGCATTTT. This codes for CASSGGEQPQHF.

In nucleotides, the CDR3 is TGTGCCAGCAGCACCGGGACACCAAATCAGCCCCAGCATTTT. Amino acid sequence: CASSTGTPNQPQHF. The V call is TRBV21-1, the J call TRBJ1-5; the tabulated D call, TRBD1, remains unverified against the DNA. TRBV21-1 is noted as a pseudogene. The CDR3 is 14 residues long.

The chain carries TRBV5-4 and TRBJ2-7, with TRBD2 identical over 11 bases. This CDR3 is built from 16 residues. CDR1 is SGHNT and CDR2 is YYREEE in the germline V gene (reference sequence). The ends lost 4 bases at V and 4 bases at J; junction bases unmatched: 10. In DNA form, the CDR3 reads TGTGCCAGCAGCCTGCTCGGGACTAGCGGATTATACGAGCAGTACTTC. Amino acid sequence: CASSLLGTSGLYEQYF.

V usage is TRBV6-1 and J usage is TRBJ1-4, with TRBD1 matching over 9 bases. The CDR3 runs 15 residues. With 2 bases clipped from V and 8 bases from J, the junction kept 6 bases outside the gene matches. Germline loops: CDR1 MNHNS, CDR2 SASEGT. The CDR3 sequence: CASSEFGQGKEKLFF. CDR3 nucleotides: TGTGCCAGCAGTGAATTCGGACAGGGGAAGGAAAAACTGTTTTTT.

The rearrangement uses TRBV11-2 and TRBJ1-1, with a possible D match to TRBD1 (5 bases). CDR3 length equals 16 residues. V was cut by 2 bases and J by 1 base, with 14 bases left in between. Germline CDR1 reads SGHAT; CDR2 reads FQNNGV. As DNA, the CDR3 is TGTGCCAGCAGCTTAAAGTGGCGACAGCGGAACACTGAAGCTTTCTTT. Translated: CASSLKWRQRNTEAFF.

The J gene is TRBJ1-4, the V gene TRBV5-4; TRBD1 agrees at 8 bases. Germline values: CDR1 SGHNT, CDR2 YYREEE (reference sequence). The CDR3 sequence is 14 residues long. V lost 4 bases to trimming and J lost 6 bases; unmatched junction nucleotides: 5. CDR3 sequence reads: CASSLGTGYEKLFF. DNA for the CDR3: TGTGCCAGCAGCCTCGGGACAGGATATGAAAAACTGTTTTTT.

The chain links TRBV13 to TRBJ1-5, with D maybe TRBD1 (5 bases). With 5 bases removed from V and 4 bases from J, the gap between germline ends came to 12 bases. Per the germline V gene, CDR1 is PRHDT and CDR2 is FYEKMQ (reference sequence). The CDR3 length is 14 residues. CDR3 nucleotides: TGTGCCAGCAGCCACGGGACTGCAAATCAGCCCCAGCATTTT. Residues: CASSHGTANQPQHF. Combining the CDR3 with reference TRBV13 and TRBJ1-5 gives the whole variable domain AAGVIQSPRHLIKEKRETATLKCYPIPRHDTVYWYQQGPGQDPQFLISFYEKMQSDKGSIPDRFSAQQFSDYHSELNMSSLELGDSALYFCASSHGTANQPQHFGDGTRLSIL.

This chain connects TRBV6-2 or TRBV6-3 to TRBJ2-5; 10 nucleotides line up with TRBD2. V shed 2 bases and J 5 bases; nucleotides not matched to a gene: 8. CDR1 and CDR2 (germline): MNHEY, SVGEGT. This CDR3 is 16 amino acids long. CDR3 residues: CASSYGTSVSRETQYF. Written as DNA, the CDR3 is TGTGCCAGCAGTTACGGGACTAGCGTGAGCAGGGAGACCCAGTACTTC.

This clone was recorded only once. This chain joins TRBV27 and TRBJ2-2, with TRBD2 as a possible D gene (5 bases). This CDR3 region has 12 residues. Per germline, CDR1 MNHEY and CDR2 SMNVEV (reference sequence). V gave up 3 bases and J gave up 8 bases, with 7 bases separating them. As DNA, the CDR3 is TGTGCCAGCAGTTTTACTAGGGGGGAGCTGTTTTTT. Translated, it gives CASSFTRGELFF.

The chain joins TRBV7-2 to TRBJ2-5; 11 bases map to TRBD2. The V and J ends lost 1 base and 7 bases, in that order; junction bases with no gene match: 5. The CDR3 loop spans 15 amino acids. Germline assignment: CDR1 SGHTA and CDR2 FQGNSA. The CDR3 loop is CASSLELAGAGTQYF. Here the CDR3 DNA reads TGTGCCAGCAGCTTAGAACTAGCGGGGGCCGGGACCCAGTACTTC. Looking up the rest from reference TRBV7-2 and TRBJ2-5 gives the full variable domain: GAGVSQSPSNKVTEKGKDVELRCDPISGHTALYWYRQSLGQGLEFLIYFQGNSAPDKSGLPSDRFSAERTGGSVSTLTIQRTQQEDSAVYLCASSLELAGAGTQYFGPGTRLLVL.

J is TRBJ1-5 and V is TRBV6-5; D gene uncertain. Germline V gene data show CDR1 as MNHEY and CDR2 as SVGAGI. This CDR3 is built from 12 residues. The germline V and J ends were trimmed by 8 bases and 1 base, with 6 bases remaining between them. In nucleotides, the CDR3 is TGTGCCAGCGCGCGAAGCAATCAGCCCCAGCATTTT. It yields the protein CASARSNQPQHF.

This chain links TRBV7-9 with TRBJ2-2, with 8 bases lining up with TRBD2. Germline V lookup: CDR1 SEHNR, CDR2 FQNEAQ (reference sequence). V lost 5 bases, J lost 5 bases, and 10 bases stayed unmatched. The CDR3 length is 16 residues. CDR3 loop: CASSPLSGSGTGELFF. The CDR3 nucleotides are TGTGCCAGCAGCCCCTTGAGCGGGAGTGGGACCGGGGAGCTGTTTTTT.

The rearrangement uses TRBV7-3 and TRBJ2-5; tentative D call: TRBD2 (5 bases). The V and J ends lost 1 base and 5 bases respectively, with 11 bases between them. The length of the CDR3 is 14 residues. Germline V CDR1 and CDR2: SGHTA, FQGTGA. CDR3 DNA sequence: TGTGCCAGCAGCTTAAGAGGCGGAGGCGAGACCCAGTACTTC. Its translation is CASSLRGGGETQYF. The variable domain in full, with the rest retrieved from reference TRBV7-3 and TRBJ2-5, is GAGVSQTPSNKVTEKGKYVELRCDPISGHTALYWYRQSLGQGPEFLIYFQGTGAADDSGLPNDRFFAVRPEGSVSTLKIQRTERGDSAVYLCASSLRGGGETQYFGPGTRLLVL.

This chain uses TRBV11-3 with TRBJ2-1, with 9 bases identical to TRBD2. The CDR3 totals 18 residues. Germline CDR1 and CDR2: SGHNT and YENEEA. The junction had 7 bases not matched to a gene; V was cut back by 1 base and J by 0 bases. CDR3 DNA: TGTGCCAGCAGCTTAGGAGGGGCGGGAGGGCCCTCCTACAATGAGCAGTTCTTC. It is translated as CASSLGGAGGPSYNEQFF.